Here is one T cell receptor beta chain with its context. The record originates from a study of control samples from healthy donors and cancer patients. The protocol was immunoSEQ multiplex PCR, while the TCRdb copy is restricted to in-frame clones and leaves out a portion. The sample consists of tens of thousands of clones, approximately 89% of them appearing once. Trimming stripped 2 bases from V and 2 bases from J, with 10 bases between. The length of the CDR3 is 15 residues. Germline CDR1 SEHNR, CDR2 FQNEAQ (reference sequence). Specimen: PBMCs. The origin of this receptor is a young man with colorectal cancer. The chain has TRBV7-9 and TRBJ2-1; possible D gene TRBD2, 7 bases. CDR3 protein: CASSLNGGPYNEQFF. CDR3 sequence (DNA): TGTGCCAGCAGCTTAAACGGGGGGCCCTACAATGAGCAGTTCTTC.